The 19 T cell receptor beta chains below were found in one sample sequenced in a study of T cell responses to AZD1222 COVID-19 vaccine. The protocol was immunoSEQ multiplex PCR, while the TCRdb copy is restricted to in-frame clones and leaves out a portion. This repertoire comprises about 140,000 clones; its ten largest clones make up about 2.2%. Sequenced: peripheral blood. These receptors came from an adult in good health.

The CDR3 spells CASSRGQEGSRADTQYF. Written as DNA, the CDR3 is TGTGCCAGCAGCCGGGGACAGGAGGGGAGTCGGGCAGATACGCAGTATTTT. The chain uses TRBV14 and TRBJ2-3; 8 bases map to TRBD1. Germline V CDR1 and CDR2: SGHDN, FVKESK. Trimming cost V 4 bases and J 4 bases; bases outside gene matches: 13. The CDR3 has 17 amino acids.

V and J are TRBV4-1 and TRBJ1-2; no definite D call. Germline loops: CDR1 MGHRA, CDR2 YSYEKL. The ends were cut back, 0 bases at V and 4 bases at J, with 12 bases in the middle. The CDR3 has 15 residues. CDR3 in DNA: TGCGCCAGCAGCCAAGACCGGACTGTAGCCTATGGCTACACCTTC. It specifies CASSQDRTVAYGYTF.

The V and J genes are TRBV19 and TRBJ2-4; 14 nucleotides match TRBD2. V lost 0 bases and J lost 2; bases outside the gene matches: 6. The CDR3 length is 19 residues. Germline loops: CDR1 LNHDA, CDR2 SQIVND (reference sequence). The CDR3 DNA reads TGTGCCAGTAGTATAGATGGGACTAGCGGGGGTGGAACCAAAAACATTCAGTACTTC. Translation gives CASSIDGTSGGGTKNIQYF.

The CDR3 DNA follows: TGTGCCAGCAGCTTGGCAGATACGCAGTATTTT. Its protein is CASSLADTQYF. The chain carries TRBV5-5 and TRBJ2-3; D gene unclear. The CDR3 has 11 amino acids. Germline V CDR1 and CDR2: SGHKS, YYEKEE (reference sequence). The V and J ends lost 0 bases and 4 bases respectively, with 0 bases between them. The full variable domain, rest sourced from reference TRBV5-5 and TRBJ2-3, is DAGVTQSPTHLIKTRGQQVTLRCSPISGHKSVSWYQQVLGQGPQFIFQYYEKEERGRGNFPDRFSARQFPNYSSELNVNALLLGDSALYLCASSLADTQYFGPGTRLTVL.

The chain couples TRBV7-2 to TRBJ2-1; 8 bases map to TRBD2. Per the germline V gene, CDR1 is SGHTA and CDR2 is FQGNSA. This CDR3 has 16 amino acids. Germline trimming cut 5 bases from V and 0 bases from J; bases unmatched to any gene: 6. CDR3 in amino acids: CASSLRGGSSYNEQFF. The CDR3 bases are TGTGCCAGCAGCCTCCGCGGGGGGAGCTCCTACAATGAGCAGTTCTTC.

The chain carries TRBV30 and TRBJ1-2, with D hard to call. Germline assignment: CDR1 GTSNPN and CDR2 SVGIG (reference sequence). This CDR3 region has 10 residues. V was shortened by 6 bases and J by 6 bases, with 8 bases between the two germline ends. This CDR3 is CACRQNGYTF. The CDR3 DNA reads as TGTGCCTGCAGGCAGAATGGCTACACCTTC.

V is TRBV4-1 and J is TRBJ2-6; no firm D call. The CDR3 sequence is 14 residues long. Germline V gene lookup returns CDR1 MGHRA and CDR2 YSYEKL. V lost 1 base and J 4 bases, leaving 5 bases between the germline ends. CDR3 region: CASSQGLGANVLTF. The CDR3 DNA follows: TGCGCCAGCAGCCAAGGACTGGGGGCCAACGTCCTGACTTTC.

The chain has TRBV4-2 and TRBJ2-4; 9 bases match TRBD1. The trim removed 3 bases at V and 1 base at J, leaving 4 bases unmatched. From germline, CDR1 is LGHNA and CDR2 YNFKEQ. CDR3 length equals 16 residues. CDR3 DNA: TGTGCCAGCAGCCAGTTGACAGGGGGGGCCAAAAACATTCAGTACTTC. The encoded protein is CASSQLTGGAKNIQYF.

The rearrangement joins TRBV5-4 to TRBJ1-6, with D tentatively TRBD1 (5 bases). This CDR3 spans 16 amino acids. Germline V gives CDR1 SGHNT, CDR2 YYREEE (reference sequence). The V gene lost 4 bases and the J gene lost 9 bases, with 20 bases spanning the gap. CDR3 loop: CASSRWSGESSSPLHF. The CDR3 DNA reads TGTGCCAGCAGCCGCTGGTCGGGGGAGTCTTCTTCACCCCTCCACTTT.

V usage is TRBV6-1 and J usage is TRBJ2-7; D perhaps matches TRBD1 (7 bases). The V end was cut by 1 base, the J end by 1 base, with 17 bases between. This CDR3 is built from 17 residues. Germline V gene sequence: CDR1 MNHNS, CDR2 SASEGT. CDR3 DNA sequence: TGTGCCAGCAGTGAAGGGAAGACAGGGAGGATATCCTACGAGCAGTACTTC. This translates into CASSEGKTGRISYEQYF.

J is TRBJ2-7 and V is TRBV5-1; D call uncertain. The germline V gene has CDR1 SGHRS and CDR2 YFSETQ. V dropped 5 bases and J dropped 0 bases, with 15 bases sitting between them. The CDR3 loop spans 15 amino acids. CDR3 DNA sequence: TGCGCCAGCAGAGGTTGGGGTGAGAGCTCCTACGAGCAGTACTTC. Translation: CASRGWGESSYEQYF. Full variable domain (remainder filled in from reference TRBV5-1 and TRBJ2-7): KAGVTQTPRYLIKTRGQQVTLSCSPISGHRSVSWYQQTPGQGLQFLFEYFSETQRNKGNFPGRFSGRQFSNSRSEMNVSTLELGDSALYLCASRGWGESSYEQYFGPGTRLTVT.

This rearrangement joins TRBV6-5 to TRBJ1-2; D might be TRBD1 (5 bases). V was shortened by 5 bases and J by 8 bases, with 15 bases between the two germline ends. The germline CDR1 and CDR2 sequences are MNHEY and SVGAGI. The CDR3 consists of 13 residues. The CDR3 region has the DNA TGTGCCAGCAGTCCTTCGACAGTCGTAGGCTACACCTTC. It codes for CASSPSTVVGYTF.

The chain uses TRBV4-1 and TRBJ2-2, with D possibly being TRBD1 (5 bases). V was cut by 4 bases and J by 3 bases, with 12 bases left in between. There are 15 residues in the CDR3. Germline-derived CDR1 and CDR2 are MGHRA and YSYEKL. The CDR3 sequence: CASSRGTSDTGELFF. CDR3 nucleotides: TGCGCCAGCAGCCGGGGCACCTCGGACACCGGGGAGCTGTTTTTT.

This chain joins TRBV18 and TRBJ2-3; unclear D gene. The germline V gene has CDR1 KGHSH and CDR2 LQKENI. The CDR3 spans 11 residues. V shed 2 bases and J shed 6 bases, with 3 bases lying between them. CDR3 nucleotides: TGTGCCAGCTCACCAGGCGATACGCAGTATTTT. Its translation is CASSPGDTQYF.

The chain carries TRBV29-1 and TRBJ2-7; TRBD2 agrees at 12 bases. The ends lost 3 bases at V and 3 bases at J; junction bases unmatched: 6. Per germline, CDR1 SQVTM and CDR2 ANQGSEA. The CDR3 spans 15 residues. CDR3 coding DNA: TGCAGCGTTGAGGGACGGACTAGCGGGGACTACGAGCAGTACTTC. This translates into CSVEGRTSGDYEQYF.

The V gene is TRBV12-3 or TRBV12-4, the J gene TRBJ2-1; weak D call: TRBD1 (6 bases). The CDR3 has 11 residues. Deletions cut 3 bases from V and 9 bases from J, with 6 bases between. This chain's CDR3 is CASSLGAEQFF. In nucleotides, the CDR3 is TGTGCCAGCAGTTTGGGGGCTGAGCAGTTCTTC.

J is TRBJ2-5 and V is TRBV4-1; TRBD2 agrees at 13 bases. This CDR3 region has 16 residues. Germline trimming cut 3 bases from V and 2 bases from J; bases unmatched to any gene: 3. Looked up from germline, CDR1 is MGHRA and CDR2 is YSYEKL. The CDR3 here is CASSQTSGGTQETQYF. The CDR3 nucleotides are TGCGCCAGCAGCCAGACTAGCGGGGGGACTCAAGAGACCCAGTACTTC.

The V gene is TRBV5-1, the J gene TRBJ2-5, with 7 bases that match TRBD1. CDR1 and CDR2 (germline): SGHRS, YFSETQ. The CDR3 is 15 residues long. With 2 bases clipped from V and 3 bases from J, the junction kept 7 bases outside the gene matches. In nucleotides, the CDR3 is TGCGCCAGCAGCTTAGGCAGGGACAGAGAAGAGACCCAGTACTTC. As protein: CASSLGRDREETQYF.

In DNA form, the CDR3 reads TGTGCCAGCAGTGACTCTAGGGGCCAGCATGGCTACACCTTC. Its translation is CASSDSRGQHGYTF. This sequence joins TRBV6-4 and TRBJ1-2; tentative D call: TRBD1 (5 bases). Germline V gives CDR1 MRHNA, CDR2 SNTAGT. Trimming pared 0 bases from V and 6 bases from J, leaving 11 bases between. The CDR3 runs to 14 residues.